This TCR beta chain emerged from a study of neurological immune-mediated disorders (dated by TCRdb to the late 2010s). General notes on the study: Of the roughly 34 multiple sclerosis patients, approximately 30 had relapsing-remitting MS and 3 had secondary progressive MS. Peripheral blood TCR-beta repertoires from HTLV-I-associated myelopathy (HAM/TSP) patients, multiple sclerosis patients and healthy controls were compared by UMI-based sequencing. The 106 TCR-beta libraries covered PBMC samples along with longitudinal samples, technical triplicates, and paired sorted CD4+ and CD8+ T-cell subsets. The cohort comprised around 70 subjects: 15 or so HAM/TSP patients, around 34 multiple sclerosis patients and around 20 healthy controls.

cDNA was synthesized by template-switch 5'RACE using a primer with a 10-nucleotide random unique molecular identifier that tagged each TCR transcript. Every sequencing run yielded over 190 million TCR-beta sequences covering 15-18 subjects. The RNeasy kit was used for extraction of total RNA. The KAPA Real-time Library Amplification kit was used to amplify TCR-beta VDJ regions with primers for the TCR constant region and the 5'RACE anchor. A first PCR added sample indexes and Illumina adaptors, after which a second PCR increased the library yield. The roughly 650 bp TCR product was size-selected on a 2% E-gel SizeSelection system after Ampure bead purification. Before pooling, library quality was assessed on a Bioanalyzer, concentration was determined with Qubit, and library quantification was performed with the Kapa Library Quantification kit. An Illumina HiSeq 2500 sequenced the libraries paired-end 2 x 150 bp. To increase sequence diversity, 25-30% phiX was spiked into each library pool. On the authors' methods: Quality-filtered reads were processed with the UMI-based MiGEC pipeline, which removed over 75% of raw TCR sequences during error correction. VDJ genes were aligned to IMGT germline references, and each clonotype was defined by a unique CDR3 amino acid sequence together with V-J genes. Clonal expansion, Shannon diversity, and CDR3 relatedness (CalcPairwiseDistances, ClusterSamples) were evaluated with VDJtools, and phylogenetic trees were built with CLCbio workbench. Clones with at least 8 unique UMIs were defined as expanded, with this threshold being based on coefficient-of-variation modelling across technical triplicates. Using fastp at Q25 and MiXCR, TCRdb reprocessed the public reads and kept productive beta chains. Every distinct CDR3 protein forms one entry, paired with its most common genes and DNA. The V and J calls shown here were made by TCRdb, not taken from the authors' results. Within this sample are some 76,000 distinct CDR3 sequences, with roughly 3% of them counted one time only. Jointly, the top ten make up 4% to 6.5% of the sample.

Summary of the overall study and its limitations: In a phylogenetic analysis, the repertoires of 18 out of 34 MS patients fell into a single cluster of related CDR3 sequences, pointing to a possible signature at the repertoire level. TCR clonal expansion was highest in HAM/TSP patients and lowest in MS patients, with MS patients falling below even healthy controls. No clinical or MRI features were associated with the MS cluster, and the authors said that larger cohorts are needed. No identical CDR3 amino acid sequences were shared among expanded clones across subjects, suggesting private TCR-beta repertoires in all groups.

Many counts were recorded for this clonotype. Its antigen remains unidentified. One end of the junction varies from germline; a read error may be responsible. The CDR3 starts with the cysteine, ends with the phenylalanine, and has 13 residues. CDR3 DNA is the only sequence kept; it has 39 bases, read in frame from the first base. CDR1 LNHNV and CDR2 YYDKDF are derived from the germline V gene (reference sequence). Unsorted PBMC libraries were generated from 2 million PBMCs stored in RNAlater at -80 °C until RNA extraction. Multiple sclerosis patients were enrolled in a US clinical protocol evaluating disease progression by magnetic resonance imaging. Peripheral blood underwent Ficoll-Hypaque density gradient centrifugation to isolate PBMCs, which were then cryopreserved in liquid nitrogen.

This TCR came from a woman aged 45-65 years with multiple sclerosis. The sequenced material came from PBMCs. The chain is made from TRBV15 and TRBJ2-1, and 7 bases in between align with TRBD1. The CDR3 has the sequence CATSRRTGQVPSF. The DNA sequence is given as TGTGCCACCAGCAGAAGAACAGGACAGGTCCCGTCCTTC.